The clone carrying this TCR beta chain was recorded a few times. TCRdb ran MiXCR on the 5' RACE reads and lists one entry per CDR3 protein. Among 45,000 to 60,000 distinct CDR3 sequences listed, approximately 25% were seen once. The CDR3 has 16 amino acids. Germline lookup yields CDR1 SEHNR and CDR2 FQNEAQ (reference sequence). The trim removed 5 bases at V and 1 base at J, leaving 10 bases unmatched. Sequenced: tumor-infiltrating naive CD4+ T cells sorted from the breast tumor. Described subset: naive CD4+ T cells, CD4+CD45RA+CD25-. This sequence originates from a female donor with breast cancer. The chain employs TRBV7-9 and TRBJ1-1, with 7 bases that match TRBD1. The DNA of the CDR3 is TGTGCCAGCAGCGCTCCCAGGGGGGTTACGAACACTGAAGCTTTCTTT. This gives the protein CASSAPRGVTNTEAFF.